This entry lists 5 T cell receptor beta chains sequenced from one sample in a study of T cell responses to AZD1222 COVID-19 vaccine. The method was immunoSEQ multiplex PCR; TCRdb's version includes in-frame clones alone and lacks a portion of them. The sample carries 90,000 to 150,000 clones, 88% recorded once. The sequences come from peripheral blood, collected 28 days after the second AZD1222 dose. All receptors derive from an adult who received the AZD1222 COVID-19 vaccine.

This clone has a single count. This chain joins TRBV6-7 and TRBJ2-4; D gene unclear. TRBV6-7 is known as an ORF, though its function is uncertain. The ends were cut back, 7 bases at V and 4 bases at J, with 2 bases in the middle. The CDR3 sequence is 10 residues long. The CDR3 loop is CASTKNIQYF. The DNA for the CDR3 is TGTGCCAGCACTAAAAACATTCAGTACTTC.

This clone has just a few counts. This rearrangement joins TRBV7-2 to TRBJ1-4; tentatively, D is TRBD1 (5 bases). The CDR3 loop spans 14 amino acids. Germline assignment: CDR1 SGHTA and CDR2 FQGNSA. Trimming pared 5 bases from V and 5 bases from J, leaving 12 bases between. CDR3 amino acids: CASSPPGGNEKLFF. The CDR3 DNA reads as TGTGCCAGCAGCCCCCCGGGGGGAAATGAAAAACTGTTTTTT.

The chain is built from TRBV3-1 (or the pseudogene TRBV3-2) and TRBJ2-5; D possibly corresponds to TRBD1 (5 bases). Trimming left V 2 bases short and J 4 bases short, with 14 bases between. The germline V gene has CDR1 LGHDT and CDR2 YNNKEL (reference sequence). CDR3 length: 15 amino acids. The CDR3 is CASSQKELRGETQYF. Here the CDR3 DNA reads TGTGCCAGCAGCCAAAAGGAGCTAAGGGGAGAGACCCAGTACTTC.

The chain recombines TRBV5-6 with TRBJ1-6, with no clear D. The CDR3 is 15 amino acids. V was trimmed by 3 bases and J by 5 bases, leaving 12 bases between them. The germline CDR1 and CDR2 sequences are SGHDT and YYEEEE. CDR3 coding DNA: TGTGCCAGCAGCTGGGGTTGGGAGGATAATTCACCCCTCCACTTT. It translates to CASSWGWEDNSPLHF.

The genes are TRBV5-1 and TRBJ1-6; D is undetermined. The CDR3 sequence is 13 residues long. Trimming removed 2 bases from V and 14 bases from J, with 14 bases in between. CDR1 SGHRS and CDR2 YFSETQ come from the germline V gene. DNA of the CDR3: TGCGCCAGCAGCTTACATCCCGGGGAGTCCCTCCACTTT. This translates into CASSLHPGESLHF.